These 31 T cell receptor beta chains were all obtained from the same sample, sequenced in a study of T cell responses to AZD1222 COVID-19 vaccine (dated by TCRdb to the early 2020s). The sample's time point, from its label and the paper: baseline before first vaccination. Libraries were prepared through the immunoSEQ multiplex PCR assay. TCRdb took over this immuneACCESS table, retaining in-frame rearrangements with V and J assigned. Such tables are incomplete; in checked studies, under half of the missing clones stem from an unresolved V gene, and the remainder is unexplained. The sample table lists 55,000 to 90,000 clones, 84% of them with a count of one. Jointly, the top ten make up 9.8% of the sample. The sample consisted of peripheral blood, taken on day 0 of AZD1222 vaccination. These receptors came from an adult in good health.

This clone was seen a single time. This chain uses TRBV3-1 (or the pseudogene TRBV3-2) with TRBJ1-4, with D possibly matching TRBD1 (5 bases). CDR3 length: 14 residues. V dropped 1 base and J dropped 8 bases, with 11 bases sitting between them. In germline, CDR1 is LGHDT, CDR2 YNNKEL (reference sequence). Here the CDR3 reads CASSQGLGEEKLFF. CDR3 coding DNA: TGTGCCAGCAGCCAAGGATTAGGGGAGGAAAAACTGTTTTTT.

The rearrangement uses TRBV7-8 and TRBJ2-3; the match to TRBD2 covers 8 bases. The CDR3 is 22 amino acids. V trimming: 2 bases; J trimming: 0 bases; junction bases outside the gene matches: 22. Germline values: CDR1 SGHVS, CDR2 FQNEAQ. The chain's CDR3 is CASSLLLSLLAGSTSSTDTQYF. The CDR3 DNA reads as TGTGCCAGCAGCTTATTACTCTCTCTTTTAGCGGGGAGTACTTCTAGCACAGATACGCAGTATTTT.

This chain uses TRBV18 with TRBJ1-4; maybe TRBD1 (5 bases). This CDR3 contains 15 residues. The V end was cut by 2 bases, the J end by 4 bases, with 11 bases between. Germline V gives CDR1 KGHSH, CDR2 LQKENI. CDR3 amino acids: CASSPSDSLNEKLFF. The CDR3 nucleotides are TGTGCCAGCTCACCATCAGACAGCCTTAATGAAAAACTGTTTTTT.

The rearrangement uses TRBV12-3 or TRBV12-4 and TRBJ2-1, with D hard to call. Trimming removed 6 bases at V and 6 bases at J, with 12 bases between. This CDR3 contains 13 residues. In nucleotides, the CDR3 is TGTGCCAGCAGAAAGGACGATCCCAATGAGCAGTTCTTC. It is translated as CASRKDDPNEQFF.

This clone was seen just once. This chain connects TRBV28 to TRBJ1-2; 10 bases are a match to TRBD1. V lost 6 bases, J lost 4 bases, and 5 bases stayed unmatched. The CDR3 spans 14 residues. Germline lookup yields CDR1 MDHEN and CDR2 SYDVKM. CDR3 DNA: TGTGCCAGCAGGAGACAGGGGGCAATCTATGGCTACACCTTC. This gives the protein CASRRQGAIYGYTF.

V is TRBV9 and J is TRBJ1-2, with D possibly being TRBD1 (5 bases). Trimming pared 3 bases from V and 5 bases from J, leaving 17 bases between. The CDR3 sequence is 15 residues long. Germline CDR1 is SGDLS and CDR2 is YYNGEE. The CDR3 nucleotides are TGTGCCAGCAGCGCGACGTCGGGACGCAATTATGGCTACACCTTC. Protein sequence: CASSATSGRNYGYTF.

The rearrangement links TRBV2 to TRBJ1-2, with 9 bases aligning to TRBD1. V was pared by 5 bases and J by 7 bases, with 5 bases of the junction left unmatched. Germline lookup yields CDR1 SNHLY and CDR2 FYNNEI. CDR3 size: 13 residues. The CDR3: CASSPDRGGGYTF. CDR3 coding DNA: TGTGCCAGCAGTCCGGACAGGGGTGGTGGCTACACCTTC.

The chain links TRBV11-3 to TRBJ2-7, with 9 bases identical to TRBD1. Germline-derived CDR1 and CDR2 are SGHNT and YENEEA. The V segment lost 4 bases and the J segment 6 bases; nucleotides outside the gene matches: 4. This CDR3 contains 13 residues. CDR3 amino acids: CASSYGTGIEQYF. CDR3 bases: TGTGCCAGCAGCTACGGGACAGGGATCGAGCAGTACTTC.

This chain links TRBV9 with TRBJ2-6, with D unclear. Looked up from germline, CDR1 is SGDLS and CDR2 is YYNGEE. Between the trimmed V and J ends, which lost 4 bases and 4 bases, there was a span of 12 bases. The CDR3 is 15 amino acids. The CDR3 DNA reads TGTGCCAGCAGCCATGGTGTAAGCGGGGCCAACGTCCTGACTTTC. Translated: CASSHGVSGANVLTF.

The V gene is TRBV10-3, the J gene TRBJ1-4; tentative D call: TRBD1 (6 bases). The CDR3 spans 15 residues. Germline assignment: CDR1 ENHRY and CDR2 SYGVKD. Trimming removed 2 bases from V and 7 bases from J, with 14 bases in between. CDR3: CAISEDRGASEKLFF. In DNA form, the CDR3 reads TGTGCCATCAGTGAGGATCGGGGGGCGAGTGAAAAACTGTTTTTT.

The genes are TRBV15 and TRBJ2-7; D is ambiguous. The germline gives CDR1 LNHNV, CDR2 YYDKDF (reference sequence). The CDR3 runs 12 residues. The germline V and J ends were trimmed by 2 bases and 3 bases, with 5 bases remaining between them. CDR3 protein: CATSRQDYEQYF. In DNA, the CDR3 is TGTGCCACCAGCAGACAGGACTACGAGCAGTACTTC.

This clone appeared a single time. This sequence joins TRBV7-2 and TRBJ2-7; a possible D gene is TRBD1 (6 bases). The CDR3 consists of 17 residues. V was clipped by 2 bases and J by 0 bases, with 17 bases between them. Per germline, CDR1 SGHTA and CDR2 FQGNSA. The CDR3 DNA sequence: TGTGCCAGCAGCTTATATACCGGGACAAGCCTCTCCTACGAGCAGTACTTC. It translates to CASSLYTGTSLSYEQYF.

A remark on this clone: One end of the junction fails to match germline, which may point to a read error. The chain carries TRBV7-7 and TRBJ2-1, with a weak D call TRBD2 (5 bases). This CDR3 spans 15 amino acids. Germline V CDR1 and CDR2: SSHAT, FNYEAQ (reference sequence). CDR3 residues: CASSLGLTSYNEQFF. The DNA of the CDR3 is TGTGCTAGCAGCTTAGGGCTTACTAGTTACAATGAGCAGTTCTTC.

The chain couples TRBV28 to TRBJ2-7; 7 positions match TRBD1. The CDR3 spans 15 residues. The V gene end was trimmed by 3 bases and the J gene end by 1 base; junction bases not matched to a gene: 6. Germline V gives CDR1 MDHEN, CDR2 SYDVKM. CDR3 protein: CASSFVGTESYEQYF. The DNA of the CDR3 is TGTGCCAGCAGTTTTGTCGGGACAGAGTCCTACGAGCAGTACTTC.

The genes are TRBV2 and TRBJ2-7, with D perhaps TRBD2 (6 bases). The V gene's germline CDR1 is SNHLY and CDR2 FYNNEI. With 1 base removed from V and 2 bases from J, the gap between germline ends came to 12 bases. This CDR3 region has 15 residues. The CDR3 reads CASSEGISGTYEQYF. DNA for the CDR3: TGTGCCAGCAGTGAAGGTATTAGCGGTACCTACGAGCAGTACTTC.

To note about this clone: A junction boundary mismatches the germline segment, possibly from a read error. This same CDR3 is encoded by further DNA sequences in the sample. This sequence joins TRBV7-3 and TRBJ2-1; 8 bases are a match to TRBD2. Germline CDR1 reads SGHTA; CDR2 reads FQGTGA. CDR3 length: 16 amino acids. The CDR3 sequence is CASSLRGTRYYNEQFF. The CDR3, as DNA: TGTGCCAGCAGCTTAAGGGGGACTAGGTACTACAATGAGCAATTCTTC.

The gene calls are TRBV5-1 and TRBJ2-3, with unresolved D. The CDR3 is 15 amino acids. Trimming took 1 base from V and 0 from J, leaving 9 bases between them. Germline V gene sequence: CDR1 SGHRS, CDR2 YFSETQ. This CDR3 reads CASSLLGSSTDTQYF. Written as DNA, the CDR3 is TGCGCCAGCAGCTTGCTGGGGTCTAGCACAGATACGCAGTATTTT.

This chain uses TRBV9 with TRBJ2-6; D remains ambiguous. The V gene lost 1 base and the J gene lost 1 base, with 6 bases spanning the gap. The CDR3 sequence is 15 residues long. Per the germline V gene, CDR1 is SGDLS and CDR2 is YYNGEE. The CDR3 is CASSVMSSGANVLTF. The CDR3 DNA reads as TGTGCCAGCAGCGTAATGTCTTCTGGGGCCAACGTCCTGACTTTC.

V and J are TRBV18 and TRBJ1-2, with TRBD1 matching 10 bases. Trimming at V came to 6 bases and at J to 2 bases, leaving 3 bases not matched to a gene. The CDR3 extends over 14 amino acids. Germline CDR1 KGHSH, CDR2 LQKENI. This CDR3 is CASSVGQGNYGYTF. In nucleotides, the CDR3 is TGTGCCAGCTCGGTGGGACAGGGGAACTATGGCTACACCTTC.

CDR3: CASSIRYDYEQYF. In DNA, the CDR3 is TGTGCCAGTAGCATCAGATATGATTACGAGCAGTACTTC. V gene TRBV19 combines with J gene TRBJ2-7, with no clear D. The ends were cut back, 6 bases at V and 4 bases at J, with 13 bases in the middle. The CDR3 sequence is 13 residues long. Per germline, CDR1 LNHDA and CDR2 SQIVND (reference sequence).

The rearrangement links TRBV5-1 to TRBJ1-1; TRBD1 matches 9 bases. With V trimmed by 5 bases and J by 10 bases, 9 bases remained unmatched. The CDR3 has 13 residues. Germline V gene lookup returns CDR1 SGHRS and CDR2 YFSETQ. CDR3 region: CASSPDRGAAAFF. Here the CDR3 DNA reads TGCGCCAGCAGTCCAGACAGGGGGGCGGCAGCTTTCTTT.

The J gene is TRBJ1-2, the V gene TRBV18, with D maybe TRBD1 (6 bases). V lost 5 bases to trimming and J lost 4 bases, with 17 bases between them. This CDR3 region has 15 residues. Germline V gene data show CDR1 as KGHSH and CDR2 as LQKENI. CDR3: CASSTSPDRTYGYTF. The DNA of the CDR3 is TGTGCCAGCTCAACAAGCCCAGACAGGACCTATGGCTACACCTTC.

The rearrangement links TRBV9 to TRBJ2-1, with 8 positions matching TRBD2. The CDR3 has 16 residues. With V trimmed by 4 bases and J by 6 bases, 12 bases remained unmatched. Germline CDR1 and CDR2: SGDLS and YYNGEE. The CDR3 here is CASSSSAGTSPNEQFF. The DNA of the CDR3 is TGTGCCAGCAGCTCTTCCGCCGGGACTAGTCCCAATGAGCAGTTCTTC.

V is TRBV5-1 and J is TRBJ1-6; unclear D gene. Germline CDR1 SGHRS, CDR2 YFSETQ. This CDR3 has 13 residues. Trimming took 4 bases from V and 5 from J, leaving 7 bases between them. CDR3 bases: TGCGCCAGCAGCAGCGAAAATAATTCACCCCTCCACTTT. Residues: CASSSENNSPLHF. Together with reference TRBV5-1 and TRBJ1-6, the CDR3 gives the full variable domain: KAGVTQTPRYLIKTRGQQVTLSCSPISGHRSVSWYQQTPGQGLQFLFEYFSETQRNKGNFPGRFSGRQFSNSRSEMNVSTLELGDSALYLCASSSENNSPLHFGNGTRLTVT.

For the CDR3, the DNA is TGTGCCAGCAGTGATTATCTTGGCAGGGGTTATAGCAATCAGCCCCAGCATTTT. This gives the protein CASSDYLGRGYSNQPQHF. The rearrangement links TRBV6-1 to TRBJ1-5, with D perhaps TRBD1 (6 bases). CDR1 and CDR2 (germline): MNHNS, SASEGT. The CDR3 runs to 18 residues. V lost 3 bases and J lost 0, with 18 bases in between.

This chain links TRBV10-2 with TRBJ1-1, with TRBD1 matching 11 bases. Looked up from germline, CDR1 is WSHSY and CDR2 is SAAADI. J was trimmed by 6 bases and V by 4 bases; bases with no gene match: 7. The CDR3 loop spans 15 amino acids. CDR3 sequence: CASSGPGQGDSEAFF. Here the CDR3 DNA reads TGCGCCAGCAGTGGTCCGGGACAGGGGGATTCTGAAGCTTTCTTT.

The chain couples TRBV28 to TRBJ1-3; TRBD1 agrees at 7 bases. Trimming at V came to 7 bases and at J to 4 bases, leaving 7 bases not matched to a gene. Per the germline V gene, CDR1 is MDHEN and CDR2 is SYDVKM. The CDR3 has 14 amino acids. DNA for the CDR3: TGTGCCAGCAACCGTGGGACAGAGGGAAACACCATATATTTT. This encodes CASNRGTEGNTIYF.

The chain couples TRBV7-9 to TRBJ1-2; D uncertain. The V gene's germline CDR1 is SEHNR and CDR2 FQNEAQ (reference sequence). V gave up 8 bases and J gave up 7 bases, with 17 bases separating them. The CDR3 has 13 amino acids. CDR3 nucleotides: TGTGCCAGCCGGCGGGCGGGGATCGGTGGCTACACCTTC. It is translated as CASRRAGIGGYTF.

The rearrangement joins TRBV10-1 to TRBJ2-3; TRBD2 matches at 10 bases. The CDR3 consists of 13 residues. Germline CDR1 WNHNN, CDR2 SYGVQD (reference sequence). The ends lost 6 bases at V and 5 bases at J; junction bases unmatched: 2. This CDR3 is CASSLAGEDTQYF. The CDR3, as DNA: TGCGCCAGCAGCCTAGCGGGGGAAGATACGCAGTATTTT.

The V and J genes are TRBV30 and TRBJ2-1; 10 nucleotides line up with TRBD2. In germline, CDR1 is GTSNPN, CDR2 SVGIG (reference sequence). This CDR3 spans 15 amino acids. V trimming: 2 bases; J trimming: 7 bases; junction bases outside the gene matches: 8. CDR3 sequence: CAWSRVAGGNNEQFF. CDR3 in DNA: TGTGCCTGGAGTCGGGTAGCGGGGGGAAATAATGAGCAGTTCTTC.

The chain employs TRBV9 and TRBJ2-1, with D possibly matching TRBD1 (5 bases). Trimming stripped 0 bases from V and 6 bases from J, with 10 bases between. The germline V gene encodes CDR1 SGDLS and CDR2 YYNGEE. CDR3 length equals 14 residues. Here the CDR3 DNA reads TGTGCCAGCAGCGTAGCTACCAGGGTCAATGAGCAGTTCTTC. Its translation: CASSVATRVNEQFF.